The clone carrying this T cell receptor beta chain was picked up many times. Its specificity is not known. The data were obtained in a study of human T cells and chemical hapten exposure. Deletions cut 3 bases from V and 2 bases from J, with 18 bases between. Germline CDR1 is SGHDN and CDR2 is FVKESK. The CDR3 covers 17 residues. TCRdb re-derived calls from the RACE reads in MiXCR, one entry per CDR3 protein. Here the sample spans about 54,000 distinct CDR3 sequences, over 9.5% being singletons. Time point of the sample: patch test 2, 6 weeks after DPC sensitization. Treatment given: therapeutic diphenylcyclopropenone sensitization with weekly scalp DPC. Study-level findings and limits: TCRs at a frequency above 1 in 1000 stayed unchanged with DPC sensitization.

The sample here was whole blood, taken in connection with sensitization to the hapten diphenylcyclopropenone (DPC). The origin of this receptor is a woman aged 45 to 65 with alopecia areata. Some clones in this sample may be carry-over from other donors' samples. The chain employs TRBV14 and TRBJ2-3; TRBD1 or TRBD2 may be the D gene (5 bases each). The CDR3 loop is CASSQDRGIPLTDTQYF. CDR3 DNA sequence: TGTGCCAGCAGCCAGGATCGGGGCATACCCCTCACAGATACGCAGTATTTT. The entire variable domain, with the rest obtained from reference TRBV14 and TRBJ2-3, is as follows: EAGVTQFPSHSVIEKGQTVTLRCDPISGHDNLYWYRRVMGKEIKFLLHFVKESKQDESGMPNNRFLAERTGGTYSTLKVQPAELEDSGVYFCASSQDRGIPLTDTQYFGPGTRLTVL.